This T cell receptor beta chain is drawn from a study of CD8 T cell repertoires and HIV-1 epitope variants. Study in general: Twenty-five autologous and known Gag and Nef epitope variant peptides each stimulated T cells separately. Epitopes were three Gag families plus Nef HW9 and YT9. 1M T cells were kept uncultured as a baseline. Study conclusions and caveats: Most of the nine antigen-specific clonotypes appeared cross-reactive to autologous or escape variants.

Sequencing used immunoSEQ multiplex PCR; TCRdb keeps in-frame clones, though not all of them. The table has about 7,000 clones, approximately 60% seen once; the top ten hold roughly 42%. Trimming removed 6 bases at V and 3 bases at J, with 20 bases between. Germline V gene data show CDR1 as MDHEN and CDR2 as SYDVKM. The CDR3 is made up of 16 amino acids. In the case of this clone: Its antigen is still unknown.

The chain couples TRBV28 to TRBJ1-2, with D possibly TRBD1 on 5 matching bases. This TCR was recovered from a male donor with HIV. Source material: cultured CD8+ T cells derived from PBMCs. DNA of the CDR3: TGTGCCAGCAGCCTCCATCCGACAGATTATGACTATGGCTACACCTTC. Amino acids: CASSLHPTDYDYGYTF.